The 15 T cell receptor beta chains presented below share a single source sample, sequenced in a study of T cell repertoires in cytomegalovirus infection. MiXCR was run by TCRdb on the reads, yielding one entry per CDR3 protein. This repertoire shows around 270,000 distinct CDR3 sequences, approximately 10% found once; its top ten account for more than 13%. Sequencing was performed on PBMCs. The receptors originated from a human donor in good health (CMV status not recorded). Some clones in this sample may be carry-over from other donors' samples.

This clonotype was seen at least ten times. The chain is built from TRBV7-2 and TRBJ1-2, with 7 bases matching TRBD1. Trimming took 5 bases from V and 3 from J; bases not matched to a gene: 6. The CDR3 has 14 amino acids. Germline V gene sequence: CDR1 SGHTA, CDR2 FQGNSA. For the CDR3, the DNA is TGTGCCAGCAGCCGGCAGGGGGTTGACTATGGCTACACCTTC. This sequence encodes CASSRQGVDYGYTF.

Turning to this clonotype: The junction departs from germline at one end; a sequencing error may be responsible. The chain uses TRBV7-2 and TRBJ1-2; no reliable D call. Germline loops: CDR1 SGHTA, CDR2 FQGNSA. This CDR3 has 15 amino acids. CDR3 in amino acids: CASSLEVVDWHGYTF. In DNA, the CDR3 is TGTGCCAGCAGTTTAGAGGTTGTTGACTGGCATGGCTACACCTTC.

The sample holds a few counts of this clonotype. CDR3: CASSYSTENTEAFF. CDR3 coding DNA: TGTGCCAGCAGTTACTCGACAGAGAACACTGAAGCTTTCTTT. The chain combines TRBV6-2 or TRBV6-3 with TRBJ1-1; tentative D call: TRBD1 (5 bases). The germline V gene encodes CDR1 MNHEY and CDR2 SVGEGT. The length of the CDR3 is 14 residues. V gave up 0 bases and J gave up 1 base, with 6 bases separating them.

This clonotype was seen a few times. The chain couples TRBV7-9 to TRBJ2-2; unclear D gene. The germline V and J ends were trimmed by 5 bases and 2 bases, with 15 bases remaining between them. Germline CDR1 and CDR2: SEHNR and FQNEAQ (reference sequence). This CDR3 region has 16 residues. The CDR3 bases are TGTGCCAGCAGCCGTTGGACCGGCACTAACACCGGGGAGCTGTTTTTT. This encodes CASSRWTGTNTGELFF. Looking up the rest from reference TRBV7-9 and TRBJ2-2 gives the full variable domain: DTGVSQNPRHKITKRGQNVTFRCDPISEHNRLYWYRQTLGQGPEFLTYFQNEAQLEKSRLLSDRFSAERPKGSFSTLEIQRTEQGDSAMYLCASSRWTGTNTGELFFGEGSRLTVL.

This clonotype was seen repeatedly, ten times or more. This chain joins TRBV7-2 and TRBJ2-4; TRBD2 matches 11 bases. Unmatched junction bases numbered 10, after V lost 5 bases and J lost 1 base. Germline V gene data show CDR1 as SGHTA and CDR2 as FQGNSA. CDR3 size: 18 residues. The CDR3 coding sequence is TGTGCCAGCAGCCTACCCTTAGCGGGAGGGGGCGCCAAAAACATTCAGTACTTC. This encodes CASSLPLAGGGAKNIQYF. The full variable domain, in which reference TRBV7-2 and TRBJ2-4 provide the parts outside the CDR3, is GAGVSQSPSNKVTEKGKDVELRCDPISGHTALYWYRQSLGQGLEFLIYFQGNSAPDKSGLPSDRFSAERTGGSVSTLTIQRTQQEDSAVYLCASSLPLAGGGAKNIQYFGAGTRLSVL.

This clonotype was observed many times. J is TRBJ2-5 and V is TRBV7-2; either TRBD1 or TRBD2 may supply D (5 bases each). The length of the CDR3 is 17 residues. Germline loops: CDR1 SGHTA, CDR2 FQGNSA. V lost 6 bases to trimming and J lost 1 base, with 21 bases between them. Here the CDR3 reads CASSYRGQRGLQETQYF. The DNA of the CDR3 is TGTGCCAGCAGTTATAGAGGACAACGGGGCCTCCAAGAGACCCAGTACTTC.

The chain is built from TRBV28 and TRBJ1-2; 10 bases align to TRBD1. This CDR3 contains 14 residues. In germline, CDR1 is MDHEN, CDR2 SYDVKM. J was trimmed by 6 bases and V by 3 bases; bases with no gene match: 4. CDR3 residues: CASSLPGQGNGYTF. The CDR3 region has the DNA TGTGCCAGCAGTTTGCCGGGACAGGGGAATGGCTACACCTTC.

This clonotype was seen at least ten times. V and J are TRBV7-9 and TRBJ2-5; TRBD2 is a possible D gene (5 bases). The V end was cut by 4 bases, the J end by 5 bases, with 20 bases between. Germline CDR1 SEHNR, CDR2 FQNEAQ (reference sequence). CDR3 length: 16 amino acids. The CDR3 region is CASSSGGSGSLETQYF. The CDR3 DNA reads TGTGCCAGCAGCTCCGGAGGCTCGGGTAGTTTGGAGACCCAGTACTTC.

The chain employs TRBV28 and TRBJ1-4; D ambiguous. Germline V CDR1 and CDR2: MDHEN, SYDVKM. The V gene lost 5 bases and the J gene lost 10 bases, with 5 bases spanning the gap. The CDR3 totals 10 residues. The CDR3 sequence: CASSRGKLFF. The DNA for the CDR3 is TGTGCCAGCAGTAGAGGAAAACTGTTTTTT.

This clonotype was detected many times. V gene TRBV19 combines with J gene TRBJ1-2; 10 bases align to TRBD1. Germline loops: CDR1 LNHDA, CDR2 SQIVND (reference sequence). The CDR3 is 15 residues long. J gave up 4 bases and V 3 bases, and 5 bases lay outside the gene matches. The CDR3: CASSIGTGASYGYTF. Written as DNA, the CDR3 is TGTGCCAGTAGTATCGGGACAGGGGCGTCCTATGGCTACACCTTC. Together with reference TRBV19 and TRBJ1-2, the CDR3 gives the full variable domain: DGGITQSPKYLFRKEGQNVTLSCEQNLNHDAMYWYRQDPGQGLRLIYYSQIVNDFQKGDIAEGYSVSREKKESFPLTVTSAQKNPTAFYLCASSIGTGASYGYTFGSGTRLTVV.

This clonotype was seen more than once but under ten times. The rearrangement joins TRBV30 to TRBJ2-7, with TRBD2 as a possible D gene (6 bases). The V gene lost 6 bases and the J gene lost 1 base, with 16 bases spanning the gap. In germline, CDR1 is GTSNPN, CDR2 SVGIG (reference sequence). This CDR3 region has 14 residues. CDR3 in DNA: TGTGCCTGCCGTCCCGGGACTGTATCCTACGAGCAGTACTTC. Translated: CACRPGTVSYEQYF.

The chain's CDR3 is CASLGIPGPYNEQFF. For the CDR3, the DNA is TGTGCCAGCCTCGGGATCCCCGGCCCCTACAATGAGCAGTTCTTC. The gene calls are TRBV28 and TRBJ2-1, with D tentatively TRBD2 (5 bases). The germline V gene has CDR1 MDHEN and CDR2 SYDVKM. This CDR3 has 15 amino acids. With 8 bases removed from V and 2 bases from J, the gap between germline ends came to 16 bases.

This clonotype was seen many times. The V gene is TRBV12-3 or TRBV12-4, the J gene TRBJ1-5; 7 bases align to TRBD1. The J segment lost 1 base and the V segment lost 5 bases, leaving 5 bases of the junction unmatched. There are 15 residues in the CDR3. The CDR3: CASSPTGVSNQPQHF. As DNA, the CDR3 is TGTGCCAGCAGTCCCACAGGGGTCAGCAATCAGCCCCAGCATTTT.

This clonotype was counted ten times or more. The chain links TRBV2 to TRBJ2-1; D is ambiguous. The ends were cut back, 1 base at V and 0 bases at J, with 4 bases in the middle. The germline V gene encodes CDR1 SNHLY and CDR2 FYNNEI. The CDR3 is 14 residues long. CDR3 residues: CASSEDSSYNEQFF. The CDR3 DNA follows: TGTGCCAGCAGTGAAGACAGCTCCTACAATGAGCAGTTCTTC.

The CDR3 sequence is CASRPLVNTEAFF. DNA of the CDR3: TGTGCCAGCAGACCGTTGGTGAACACTGAAGCTTTCTTT. This chain joins TRBV12-3 or TRBV12-4 and TRBJ1-1; D ambiguous. The CDR3 spans 13 residues. V lost 6 bases and J lost 0, with 8 bases in between.